This entry is about one TCR beta chain. Its antigen is not known. Germline V gene data show CDR1 as SGHRS and CDR2 as YFSETQ. CDR3 length equals 15 residues. After removal of 2 bases from V and 4 bases from J, the junction contained 8 bases not matched to a gene. Together with a sample-barcoded 5' primer, a J-beta primer mix was included in a second PCR lasting roughly 6 to 12 cycles. TCRdb re-derived calls from the 5' RACE reads in MiXCR, one entry per CDR3 protein. The sample records more than 650,000 distinct CDR3 sequences, 50% to 65% being singletons. The data originate from a study of blood T cells in healthy people across ages. Notes on the study in general: Diversity was higher, and naive CD4+ cells more numerous, in long-lived donors than in aged donors. Per million T cells, the diversity of TCR beta decreased roughly linearly as age advanced.

Aged roughly 6 to 90, donors were systemically healthy Caucasians from Russia. Samples each yielded at least 6 micrograms of total RNA. This TCR derives from an elderly man in good health. Sequenced material: blood. This chain joins TRBV5-1 and TRBJ1-1, with 7 nucleotides matching TRBD1. CDR3 nucleotides: TGCGCCAGCAGCTTAAGACAGGGAAAACGCACTGAAGCTTTCTTT. This sequence encodes CASSLRQGKRTEAFF.